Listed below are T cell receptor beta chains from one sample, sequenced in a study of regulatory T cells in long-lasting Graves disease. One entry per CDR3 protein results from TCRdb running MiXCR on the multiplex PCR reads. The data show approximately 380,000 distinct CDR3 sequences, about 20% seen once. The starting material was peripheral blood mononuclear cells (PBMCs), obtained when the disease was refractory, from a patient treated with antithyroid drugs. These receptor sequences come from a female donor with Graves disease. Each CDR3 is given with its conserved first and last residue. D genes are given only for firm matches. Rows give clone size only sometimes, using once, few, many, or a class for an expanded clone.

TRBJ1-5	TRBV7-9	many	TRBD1	TGTGCCAGCAGCTTAGTAGGACAGGGGGGACTCAATCAGCCCCAGCATTTT	CASSLVGQGGLNQPQHF
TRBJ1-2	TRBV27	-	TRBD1	TGTGCCAGCAGTCCACGAACAGGGGGCGGCGGCTACACCTTC	CASSPRTGGGGYTF
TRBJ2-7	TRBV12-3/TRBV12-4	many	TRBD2	TGTGCCAGCAGTTTTTCGGGAGGGTCTCCACATACCTACGAGCAGTACTTC	CASSFSGGSPHTYEQYF
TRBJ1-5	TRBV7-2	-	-	TGTGCCAGCAGCTTATACGGCAATCAGCCCCAGCATTTT	CASSLYGNQPQHF
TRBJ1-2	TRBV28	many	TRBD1	TGTGCCAGCAGTACGTACAGCGGACAGGGCTATGGCTACACCTTC	CASSTYSGQGYGYTF
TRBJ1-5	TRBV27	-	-	TGTGCCAGCAGTTTGATCGGTAGCAATCAGCCCCAGCATTTT	CASSLIGSNQPQHF
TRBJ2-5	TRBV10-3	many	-	TGTGCCATCATGGGGTACGAAGAGACCCAGTACTTC	CAIMGYEETQYF
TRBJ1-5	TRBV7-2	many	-	TGTGCCAGCAGCTTACGAGGGACCCTCACGGTAGATCAGCCCCAGCATTTT	CASSLRGTLTVDQPQHF
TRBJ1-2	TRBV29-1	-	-	TGCAGCGTTGACTCCGGGGCGGATGGCTACACCTTC	CSVDSGADGYTF
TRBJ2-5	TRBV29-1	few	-	TGCAGCGTTTCAGGGGGGAAAGAGACCCAGTACTTC	CSVSGGKETQYF
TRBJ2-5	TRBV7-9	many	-	TGTGCCAGCAGCCGGCTTGGGGATTGGGAGACCCAGTACTTC	CASSRLGDWETQYF
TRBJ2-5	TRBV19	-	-	TGTGCCAGTAGTATAGGCGGAGGCCTCCAAGAGACCCAGTACTTC	CASSIGGGLQETQYF
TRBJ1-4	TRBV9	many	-	TGTGCCAGCAGCCTAGCGAGTGGGGGCTTAAATGAAAAACTGTTTTTT	CASSLASGGLNEKLFF
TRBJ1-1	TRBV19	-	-	TGTGCCAGTCAGACAGAGAACACTGAAGCTTTCTTT	CASQTENTEAFF
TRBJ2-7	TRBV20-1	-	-	TGCAGTGCTAGAGTAATAGGAATCTACGAGCAGTACTTC	CSARVIGIYEQYF
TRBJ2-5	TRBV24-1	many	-	TGTGCCACCAGTGATTCCCCGGGGGAAGAGACCCAGTACTTC	CATSDSPGEETQYF
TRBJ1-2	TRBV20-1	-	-	TGCAGTGGAGAAAGCCCGGTGCATGGATCCTATGGCTACACCTTC	CSGESPVHGSYGYTF
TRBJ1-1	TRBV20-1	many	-	TGCAGTGCTAGAGTGGTAGGTGAAGCTTTCTTT	CSARVVGEAFF
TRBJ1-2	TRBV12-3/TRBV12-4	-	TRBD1	TGTGCCAGCAGTTTCCTTAGGGGGCTGGATGGCTACACCTTC	CASSFLRGLDGYTF
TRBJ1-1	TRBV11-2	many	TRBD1	TGTGCCAGCAGCTTATTGTGGGCAGGGGGCAACACTGAAGCTTTCTTT	CASSLLWAGGNTEAFF
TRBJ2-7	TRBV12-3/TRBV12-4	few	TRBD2	TGTGCCAGCCAACTAGCGGGAGGTTCCGAGCAGTACTTC	CASQLAGGSEQYF
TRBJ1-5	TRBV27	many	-	TGTGCCAGCAGTTTATACAAAGACAATCAGCCCCAGCATTTT	CASSLYKDNQPQHF
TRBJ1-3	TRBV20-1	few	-	TGCAGTGCTTCCGGGTCCTCCTCTGGAAACACCATATATTTT	CSASGSSSGNTIYF
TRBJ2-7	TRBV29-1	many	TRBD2	TGCAGCGTTGGGACCCTAGGCGGGGGCGAGCAGTACTTC	CSVGTLGGGEQYF
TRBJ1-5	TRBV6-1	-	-	TGTGCCAGCAGTCGGACCCACAATCAGCCCCAGCATTTT	CASSRTHNQPQHF
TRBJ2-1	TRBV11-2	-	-	TGTGCCAGCAGCTTAGATCTTGGGGGGACTGAGCAGTTCTTC	CASSLDLGGTEQFF
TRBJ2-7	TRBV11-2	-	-	TGTGCCAGCAGCATTTACGGTGGGGAGCAGTACTTC	CASSIYGGEQYF
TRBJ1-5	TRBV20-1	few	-	TGCAGTGCCCCGGGGGGGGGGGCGAGGAGCAATCAGCCCCAGCATTTT	CSAPGGGARSNQPQHF
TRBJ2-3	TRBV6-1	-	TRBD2	TGTGCCAGCACAATAGCGGGGAGAGATACGCAGTATTTT	CASTIAGRDTQYF
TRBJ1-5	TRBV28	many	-	TGTGCCAGCACCCCCGGGTTATACCAGCCCCAGCATTTT	CASTPGLYQPQHF
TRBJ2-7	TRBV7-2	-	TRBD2	TGTGCCAGCAGCTTATTCTCGTCGGCGGGAGGGCCTAACGAGCAGTACTTC	CASSLFSSAGGPNEQYF
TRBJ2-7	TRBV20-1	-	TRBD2	TGCAGTGCTGAACCGGGACTAGGATTCTACGAGCAGTACTTC	CSAEPGLGFYEQYF
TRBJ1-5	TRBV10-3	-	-	TGTGCCATCAGTGAGGGCGGGGCCATTCAGCCCCAGCATTTT	CAISEGGAIQPQHF
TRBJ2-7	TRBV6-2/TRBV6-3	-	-	TGTGCCAGCAGTTACTCTGGGACCCCAAGTTTGCAGTACTTC	CASSYSGTPSLQYF
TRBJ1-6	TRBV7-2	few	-	TGTGCCAGCAGCTCCGGACCTAATTCACCCCTCCACTTT	CASSSGPNSPLHF
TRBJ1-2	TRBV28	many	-	TGTGCCAGCAGAGCAGGGTTGGTTGGTGACTACACCTTC	CASRAGLVGDYTF
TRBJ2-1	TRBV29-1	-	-	TGCAGCGTTGAAGGGGTAGCGGACTCCTACAATGAGCAGTTCTTC	CSVEGVADSYNEQFF
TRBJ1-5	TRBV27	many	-	TGTGCCAGCAGTCCCAGGACACCATGGGGGGTAAAGAGAGGCAATCAGCCCCAGCATTTT	CASSPRTPWGVKRGNQPQHF
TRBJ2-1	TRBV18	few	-	TGTGCCAGCTCACCAGGAGGGCTGTACAATGAGCAGTTCTTC	CASSPGGLYNEQFF
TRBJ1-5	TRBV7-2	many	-	TGTGCCAGCACCCTAGTGGGGGGGGGCAATCAGCCCCAGCATTTT	CASTLVGGGNQPQHF
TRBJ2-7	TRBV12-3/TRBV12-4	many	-	TGTGCCAGCAGTTGGCGAGACTCCTACGAGCAGTACTTC	CASSWRDSYEQYF
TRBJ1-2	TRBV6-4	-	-	TGTGCCAGCAGTGACGCGCCAGGCCGCTCCTATGGCTACACCTTC	CASSDAPGRSYGYTF
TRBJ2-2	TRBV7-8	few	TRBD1	TGTGCCAGCAACGCCTGGGACAGGGGGAACACCGGGGAGCTGTTTTTT	CASNAWDRGNTGELFF
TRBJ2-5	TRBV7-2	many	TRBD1	TGTGCCAGCAGAGGACAGGCCCAAGAGACCCAGTACTTC	CASRGQAQETQYF
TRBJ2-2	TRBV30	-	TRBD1	TGTGCCTGGGCCCCGGGACAGCGAAACACCGGGGAGCTGTTTTTT	CAWAPGQRNTGELFF
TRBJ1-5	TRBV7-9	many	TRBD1	TGTGCCAGCAGCTCGGGACAGCAAAATCAGCCCCAGCATTTT	CASSSGQQNQPQHF
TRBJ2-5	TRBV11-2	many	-	TGTGCCAGCAGCTTAAAGGGTGGAGAGACCCAGTACTTC	CASSLKGGETQYF
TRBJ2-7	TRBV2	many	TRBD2	TGTGCCAGCAGTGCGCTAGCGGGAGGGCCTTACGAGCAGTACTTC	CASSALAGGPYEQYF
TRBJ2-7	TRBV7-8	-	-	TGTGCCAGCAGCTTACCGGACTTGGCCTACGAGCAGTACTTC	CASSLPDLAYEQYF
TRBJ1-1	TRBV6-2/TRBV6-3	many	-	TGTGCCAGCAGTTACTCAGGGGGGACTGAAGCTTTCTTT	CASSYSGGTEAFF
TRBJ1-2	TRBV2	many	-	TGTGCCAGCAGTGAAGGGCAGAGATATGGCTACACCTTC	CASSEGQRYGYTF
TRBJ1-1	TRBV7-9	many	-	TGTGCCAGCGCATGGGAACTTGACAGGTTGAACACTGAAGCTTTCTTT	CASAWELDRLNTEAFF
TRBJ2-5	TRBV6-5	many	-	TGTGCCAGCAGTTTCTGGAACCAAGAGACCCAGTACTTC	CASSFWNQETQYF